This TCR beta chain was sequenced during a study of T cell responses to AZD1222 COVID-19 vaccine. Background on the study: Timing groups of about 4 and about 12 weeks for second doses were pooled.

Whole-study findings and limits: The number of AZD1222 recipients seropositive at baseline was only six. Repertoire samples came only from after the peak T cell response.

Data came from immunoSEQ multiplex PCR; TCRdb stores just in-frame clones and leaves some out. The sample carries around 140,000 clones, more than 80% recorded once. As concerns this clone: Its antigen is unidentified.

CDR3 length: 17 residues. V shed 5 bases, J shed 5 bases, and the junction held 12 bases outside the gene matches. Per the germline V gene, CDR1 is SGHAT and CDR2 is FQNNGV. The sequencing used peripheral blood, collected on day 0 of AZD1222 vaccination. This receptor was identified in an adult in good health. V usage is TRBV11-2 and J usage is TRBJ1-1; 12 bases line up with TRBD1. CDR3 bases: TGTGCCAGCAGCCGGAGGGACAGGGGGCGCGGTGGGACTGAAGCTTTCTTT. It yields the protein CASSRRDRGRGGTEAFF.